This entry concerns a single TCR beta chain. Sample time point: peripheral blood 6 weeks after treatment start. Clones were read by immunoSEQ multiplex PCR, and TCRdb kept only the in-frame ones, dropping some. The sample carries around 80,000 clones, approximately 90% recorded once. The data were obtained in a study of PD-L1 blockade in urothelial cancer. The germline CDR1 and CDR2 sequences are SGHRS and YFSETQ. V shed 4 bases and J 3 bases; nucleotides not matched to a gene: 4. The CDR3 has 15 residues. The chain has TRBV5-1 and TRBJ2-5; 12 bases are shared with TRBD2. This sequence was found in a woman at least 80 years old with urothelial cancer. This sample comprised PBMCs, obtained around atezolizumab (anti-PD-L1) treatment. The CDR3 sequence is CASSATSGGEETQYF. The CDR3 DNA reads TGCGCCAGCAGCGCGACTAGCGGGGGCGAAGAGACCCAGTACTTC. Based on the CDR3 plus reference TRBV5-1 and TRBJ2-5, the full variable domain is KAGVTQTPRYLIKTRGQQVTLSCSPISGHRSVSWYQQTPGQGLQFLFEYFSETQRNKGNFPGRFSGRQFSNSRSEMNVSTLELGDSALYLCASSATSGGEETQYFGPGTRLLVL.